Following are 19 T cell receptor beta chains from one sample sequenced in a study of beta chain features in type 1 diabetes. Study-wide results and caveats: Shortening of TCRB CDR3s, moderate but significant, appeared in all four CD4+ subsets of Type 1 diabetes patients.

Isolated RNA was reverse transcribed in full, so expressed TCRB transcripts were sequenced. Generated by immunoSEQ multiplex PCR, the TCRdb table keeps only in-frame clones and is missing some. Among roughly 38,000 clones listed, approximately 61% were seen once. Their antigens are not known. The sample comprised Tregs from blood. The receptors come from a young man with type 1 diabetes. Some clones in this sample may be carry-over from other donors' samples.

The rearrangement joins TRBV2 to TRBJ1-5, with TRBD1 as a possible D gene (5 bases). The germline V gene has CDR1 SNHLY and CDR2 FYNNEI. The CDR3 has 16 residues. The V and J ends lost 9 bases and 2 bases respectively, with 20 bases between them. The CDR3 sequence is CASRGLYGGGNQPQHF. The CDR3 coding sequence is TGTGCCAGTAGGGGCCTCTACGGGGGAGGCAATCAGCCCCAGCATTTT. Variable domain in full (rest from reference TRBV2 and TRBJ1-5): EPEVTQTPSHQVTQMGQEVILRCVPISNHLYFYWYRQILGQKVEFLVSFYNNEISEKSEIFDDQFSVERPDGSNFTLKIRSTKLEDSAMYFCASRGLYGGGNQPQHFGDGTRLSIL.

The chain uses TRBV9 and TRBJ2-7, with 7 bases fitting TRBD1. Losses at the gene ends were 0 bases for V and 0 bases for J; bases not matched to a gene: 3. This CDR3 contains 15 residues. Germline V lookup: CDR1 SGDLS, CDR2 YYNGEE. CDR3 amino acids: CASSVEGGPSYEQYF. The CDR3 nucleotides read TGTGCCAGCAGCGTAGAAGGGGGCCCCTCCTACGAGCAGTACTTC.

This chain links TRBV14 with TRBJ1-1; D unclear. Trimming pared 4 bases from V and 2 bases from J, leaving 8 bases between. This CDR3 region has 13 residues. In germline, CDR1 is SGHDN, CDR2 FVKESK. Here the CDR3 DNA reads TGTGCCAGCAGCCGCGGGATTAACACTGAAGCTTTCTTT. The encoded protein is CASSRGINTEAFF.

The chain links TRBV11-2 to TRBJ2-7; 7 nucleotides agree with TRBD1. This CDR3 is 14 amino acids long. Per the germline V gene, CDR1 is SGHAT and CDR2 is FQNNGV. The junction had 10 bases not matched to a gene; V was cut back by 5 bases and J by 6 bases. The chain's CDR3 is CASSLFWTGSEQYF. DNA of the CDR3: TGTGCCAGCAGCCTATTTTGGACAGGTAGCGAGCAGTACTTC.

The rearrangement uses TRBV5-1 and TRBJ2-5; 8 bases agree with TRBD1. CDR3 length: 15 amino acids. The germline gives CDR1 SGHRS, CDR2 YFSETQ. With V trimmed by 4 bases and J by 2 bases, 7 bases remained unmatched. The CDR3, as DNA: TGCGCCAGCAGCAAGGACAGGGCACTTCAAGAGACCCAGTACTTC. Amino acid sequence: CASSKDRALQETQYF.

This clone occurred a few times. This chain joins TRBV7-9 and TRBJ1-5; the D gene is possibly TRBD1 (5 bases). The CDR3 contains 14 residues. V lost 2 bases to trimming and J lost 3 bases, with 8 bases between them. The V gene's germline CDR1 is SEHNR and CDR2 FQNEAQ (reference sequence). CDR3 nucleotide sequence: TGTGCCAGCAGCTTACCAGGGAACAATCAGCCCCAGCATTTT. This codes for CASSLPGNNQPQHF. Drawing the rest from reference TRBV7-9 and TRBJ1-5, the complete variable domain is DTGVSQNPRHKITKRGQNVTFRCDPISEHNRLYWYRQTLGQGPEFLTYFQNEAQLEKSRLLSDRFSAERPKGSFSTLEIQRTEQGDSAMYLCASSLPGNNQPQHFGDGTRLSIL.

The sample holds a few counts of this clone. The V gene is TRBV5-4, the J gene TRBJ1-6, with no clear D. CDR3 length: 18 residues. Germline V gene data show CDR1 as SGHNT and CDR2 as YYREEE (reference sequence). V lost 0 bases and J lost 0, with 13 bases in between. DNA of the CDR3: TGTGCCAGCAGCTTGGGCCGCCCGGGAAGCTCCTATAATTCACCCCTCCACTTT. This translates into CASSLGRPGSSYNSPLHF. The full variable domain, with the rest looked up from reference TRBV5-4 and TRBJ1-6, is ETGVTQSPTHLIKTRGQQVTLRCSSQSGHNTVSWYQQALGQGPQFIFQYYREEENGRGNFPPRFSGLQFPNYSSELNVNALELDDSALYLCASSLGRPGSSYNSPLHFGNGTRLTVT.

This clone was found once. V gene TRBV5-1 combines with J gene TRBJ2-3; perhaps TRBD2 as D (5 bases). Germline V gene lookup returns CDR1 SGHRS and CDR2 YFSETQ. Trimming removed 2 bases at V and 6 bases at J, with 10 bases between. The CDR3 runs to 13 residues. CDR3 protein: CASSLPGSDTQYF. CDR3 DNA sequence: TGCGCCAGCAGCTTACCGGGGAGTGATACGCAGTATTTT.

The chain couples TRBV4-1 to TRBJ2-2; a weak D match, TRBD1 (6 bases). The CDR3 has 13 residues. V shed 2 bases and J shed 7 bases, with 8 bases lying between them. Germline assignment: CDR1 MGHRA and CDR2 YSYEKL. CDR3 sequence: CASSQTGYGELFF. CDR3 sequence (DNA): TGCGCCAGCAGCCAAACAGGGTACGGGGAGCTGTTTTTT.

The CDR3 is CASTLRVGELFF. The CDR3 bases are TGTGCCAGCACCCTGAGAGTCGGGGAGCTGTTTTTT. The chain carries TRBV6-5 and TRBJ2-2; D not certain. The ends were cut back, 7 bases at V and 7 bases at J, with 10 bases in the middle. This CDR3 contains 12 residues. From germline, CDR1 is MNHEY and CDR2 SVGAGI.

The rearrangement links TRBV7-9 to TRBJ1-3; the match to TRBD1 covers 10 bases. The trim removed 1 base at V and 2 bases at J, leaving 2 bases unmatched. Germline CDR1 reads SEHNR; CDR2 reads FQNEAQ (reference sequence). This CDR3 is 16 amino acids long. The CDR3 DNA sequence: TGTGCCAGCAGCTTAGGACAGGGGGCGGCTGGAAACACCATATATTTT. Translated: CASSLGQGAAGNTIYF.

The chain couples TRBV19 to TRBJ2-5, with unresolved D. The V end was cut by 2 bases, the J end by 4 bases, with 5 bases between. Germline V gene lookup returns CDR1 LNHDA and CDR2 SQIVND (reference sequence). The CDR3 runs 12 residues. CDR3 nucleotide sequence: TGTGCCAGTAGTATAAGAGGAGAGACCCAGTACTTC. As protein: CASSIRGETQYF.

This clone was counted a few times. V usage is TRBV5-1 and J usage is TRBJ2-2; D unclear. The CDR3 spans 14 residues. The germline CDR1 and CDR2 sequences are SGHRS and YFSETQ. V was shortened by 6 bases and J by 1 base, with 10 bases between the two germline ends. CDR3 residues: CASNPSRNTGELFF. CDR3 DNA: TGCGCCAGCAACCCCTCTAGGAACACCGGGGAGCTGTTTTTT. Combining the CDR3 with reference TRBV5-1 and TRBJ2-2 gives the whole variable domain KAGVTQTPRYLIKTRGQQVTLSCSPISGHRSVSWYQQTPGQGLQFLFEYFSETQRNKGNFPGRFSGRQFSNSRSEMNVSTLELGDSALYLCASNPSRNTGELFFGEGSRLTVL.

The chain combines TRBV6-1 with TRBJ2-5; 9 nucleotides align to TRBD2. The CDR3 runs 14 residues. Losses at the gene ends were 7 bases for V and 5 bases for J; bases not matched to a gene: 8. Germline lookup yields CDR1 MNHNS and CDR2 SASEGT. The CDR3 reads CASIKLAGAETQYF. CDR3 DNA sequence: TGTGCCAGCATCAAACTAGCGGGTGCTGAGACCCAGTACTTC.

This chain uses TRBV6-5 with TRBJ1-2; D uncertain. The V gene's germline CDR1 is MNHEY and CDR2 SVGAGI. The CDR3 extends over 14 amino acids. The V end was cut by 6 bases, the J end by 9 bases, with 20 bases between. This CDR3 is CASSHILLGESYTF. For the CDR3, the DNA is TGTGCCAGCAGCCACATTCTATTGGGAGAGAGCTACACCTTC.

For the CDR3, the DNA is TGCGCCAGCAGCCAAGAACTATTGGTAGCGGGGTACACCGGGGAGCTGTTTTTT. Translating gives CASSQELLVAGYTGELFF. The chain combines TRBV4-1 with TRBJ2-2; 8 nucleotides align to TRBD2. Germline loops: CDR1 MGHRA, CDR2 YSYEKL. The CDR3 covers 18 residues. The junction had 9 bases not matched to a gene; V was cut back by 0 bases and J by 3 bases.

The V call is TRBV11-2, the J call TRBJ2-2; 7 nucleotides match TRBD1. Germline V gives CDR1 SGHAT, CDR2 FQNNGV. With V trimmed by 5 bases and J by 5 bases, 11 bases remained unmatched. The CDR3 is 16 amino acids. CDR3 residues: CASSIRTGPRTGELFF. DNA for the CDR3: TGTGCCAGCAGCATCCGGACAGGCCCCAGGACCGGGGAGCTGTTTTTT.

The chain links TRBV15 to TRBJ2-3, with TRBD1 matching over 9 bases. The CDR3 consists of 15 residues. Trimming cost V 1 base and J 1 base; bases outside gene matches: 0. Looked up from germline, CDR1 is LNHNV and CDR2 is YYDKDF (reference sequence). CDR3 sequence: CATSRGDRGTDTQYF. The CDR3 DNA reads TGTGCCACCAGCAGAGGGGACAGGGGCACAGATACGCAGTATTTT.

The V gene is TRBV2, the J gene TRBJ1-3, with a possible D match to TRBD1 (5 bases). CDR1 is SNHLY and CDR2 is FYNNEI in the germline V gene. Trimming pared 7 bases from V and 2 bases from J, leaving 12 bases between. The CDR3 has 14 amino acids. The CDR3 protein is CASKLQGPGNTIYF. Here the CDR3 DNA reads TGTGCCAGCAAGTTGCAGGGCCCTGGAAACACCATATATTTT.